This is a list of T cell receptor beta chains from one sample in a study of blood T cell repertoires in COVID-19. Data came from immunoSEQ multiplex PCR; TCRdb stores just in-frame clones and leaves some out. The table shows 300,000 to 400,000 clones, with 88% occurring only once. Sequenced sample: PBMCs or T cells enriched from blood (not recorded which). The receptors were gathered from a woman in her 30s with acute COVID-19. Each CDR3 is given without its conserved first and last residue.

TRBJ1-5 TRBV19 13 ASSFAGLWRQPQH
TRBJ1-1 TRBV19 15 ASSTPGQGAMNTEAF
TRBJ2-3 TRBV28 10 ASSQNTDTQY
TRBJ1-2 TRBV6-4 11 ASRGWTDSGYT
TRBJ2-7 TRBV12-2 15 ASRLARASGEVYEQY
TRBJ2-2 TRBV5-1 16 ASSRRPRSGGDTGELF
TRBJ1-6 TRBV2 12 ASRAGTGNSPLH
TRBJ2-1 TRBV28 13 ASSGRLAIIYEQF
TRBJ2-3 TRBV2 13 ASRERGALVDTQY
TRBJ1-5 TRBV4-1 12 ASSQEQGNQPQH
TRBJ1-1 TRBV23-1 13 ASSQSVNGTNEAF
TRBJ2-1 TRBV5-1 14 ASSLEGAGQYNEQF
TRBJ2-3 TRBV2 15 ASRGRLAGGRIDTQY
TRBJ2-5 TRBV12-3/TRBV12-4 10 ASSWRVETQY
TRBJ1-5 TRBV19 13 ASSNAGLSNQPQH
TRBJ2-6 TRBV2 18 ASSEAWTGSLYSGANVLT
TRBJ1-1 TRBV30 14 AWSVEWGVGGTEAF
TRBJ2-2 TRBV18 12 ASSPRQSTGELF
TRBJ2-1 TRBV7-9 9 ASSLTNEQF
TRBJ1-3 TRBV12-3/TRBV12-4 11 ASNLGPPSTIY
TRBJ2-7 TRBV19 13 ASSAYSGGSYEQY
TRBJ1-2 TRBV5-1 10 ASRWDSYGYT
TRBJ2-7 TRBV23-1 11 ASSNRQVYEQY
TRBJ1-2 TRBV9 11 ASSLGQQYGYT
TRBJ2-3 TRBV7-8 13 ASSGTGQWTDTQY
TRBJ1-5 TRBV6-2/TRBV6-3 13 ASSYEGQGGQPQH
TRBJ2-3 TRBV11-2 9 ASSLSGTQY
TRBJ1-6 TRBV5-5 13 ASSLRQGVDSPLH